This is a list of T cell receptor beta chains from one sample in a study of T cells after posttransplantation cyclophosphamide. Clones were read by immunoSEQ multiplex PCR, and TCRdb kept only the in-frame ones, dropping some. Of approximately 39,000 clones detected, around 78% appear once; the ten largest clones hold roughly 7.4%. Specimen: CD4+ T cells sorted from blood, collected 1,700 to 2,000 days after a stem cell transplant with posttransplant cyclophosphamide. The receptors were sampled from a female patient aged 35-55 years who received an allogeneic stem cell transplant from a related donor, was CMV-positive, and had no GVHD. Some T cells may be transferred from the graft donor. CDR3s include the opening cysteine and the closing phenylalanine or tryptophan. Fields, in order: V gene, clone size, CDR3 length, D gene, J gene, CDR3 protein, CDR3 DNA. The D gene is left open where the match is weak. Where a row states a size, it is once, few, many or the class of an expanded clone; other rows omit it.

TRBV2,few,14,-,TRBJ2-1,CASSRDTSYNEQFF,TGTGCCAGCAGTAGGGACACCTCCTACAATGAGCAGTTCTTC
TRBV10-3,once,15,-,TRBJ2-7,CAISESTVLSYEQYF,TGTGCCATCAGTGAGTCGACAGTCCTCTCCTACGAGCAGTACTTC
TRBV7-8,once,15,TRBD2,TRBJ2-1,CASLPTGGGFNEQFF,TGTGCCAGCTTACCAACTGGCGGGGGATTCAATGAGCAGTTCTTC
TRBV7-2,-,17,TRBD2,TRBJ2-3,CASSSGASGSYKDTQYF,TGTGCCAGCAGCTCGGGGGCTAGCGGGTCTTATAAGGATACGCAGTATTTT
TRBV29-1,-,12,-,TRBJ2-5,CSVVFREETQYF,TGCAGCGTTGTCTTCCGGGAAGAGACCCAGTACTTC
TRBV11-1,-,14,TRBD1,TRBJ1-1,CASSLGWTGDEAFF,TGTGCCAGCAGCTTAGGGTGGACAGGGGATGAAGCTTTCTTT
TRBV9,-,14,-,TRBJ1-6,CASRLGGEDSPLHF,TGTGCCAGCAGATTGGGGGGGGAGGATTCACCCCTCCACTTT
TRBV2,-,14,TRBD1,TRBJ2-7,CASSLRTGLHEQYF,TGTGCCAGCAGTCTCAGGACAGGGCTCCACGAGCAGTACTTC
TRBV19,-,14,-,TRBJ1-5,CASQDLSIGQPQHF,TGTGCCAGTCAGGACTTATCAATCGGTCAGCCCCAGCATTTT
TRBV19,-,16,TRBD1,TRBJ1-5,CASRRDRVSGNQPQHF,TGTGCCAGTAGGCGAGACAGGGTTTCGGGCAATCAGCCCCAGCATTTT
TRBV19,-,17,TRBD2,TRBJ2-2,CASSIGWEGSTTGELFF,TGTGCCAGTAGTATAGGGTGGGAGGGAAGTACCACCGGGGAGCTGTTTTTT
TRBV2,-,15,TRBD2,TRBJ2-3,CASSTSGGSTDTQYF,TGTGCCAGCAGTACTAGCGGGGGGAGCACAGATACGCAGTATTTT
TRBV5-1,-,15,TRBD1,TRBJ1-1,CASSIQGAYNTEAFF,TGCGCCAGCAGTATACAGGGGGCTTACAACACTGAAGCTTTCTTT
TRBV18,-,14,-,TRBJ1-2,CASSPGGVNYGYTF,TGTGCCAGCTCACCGGGAGGGGTTAACTATGGCTACACCTTC
TRBV19,-,13,-,TRBJ2-6,CASSIDSANVLTF,TGTGCCAGTAGTATAGACTCCGCCAACGTCCTGACTTTC
TRBV5-6,-,12,-,TRBJ2-7,CASSLGTAPQDF,TGTGCCAGCAGCTTGGGGACAGCTCCCCAGGACTTC
TRBV7-2,-,14,-,TRBJ1-6,CASSLGGWESPLHF,TGTGCCAGCAGCTTAGGAGGGTGGGAGTCACCCCTCCACTTT